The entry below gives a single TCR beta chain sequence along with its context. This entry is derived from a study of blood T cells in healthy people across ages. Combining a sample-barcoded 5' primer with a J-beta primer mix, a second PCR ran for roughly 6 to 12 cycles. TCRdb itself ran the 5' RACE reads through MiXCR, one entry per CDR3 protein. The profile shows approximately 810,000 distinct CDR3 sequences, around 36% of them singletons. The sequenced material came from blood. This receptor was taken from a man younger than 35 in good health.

The CDR3 nucleotides are TGTGCCAGCAGCTACCGGGGTGAGCCTATTGATGGCTACACCTTC. Translated: CASSYRGEPIDGYTF. This chain connects TRBV7-9 to TRBJ1-2; no clear D gene. The CDR3 is made up of 15 amino acids. Trimming removed 4 bases at V and 6 bases at J, with 18 bases between. Germline V lookup: CDR1 SEHNR, CDR2 FQNEAQ (reference sequence).